This TCR beta chain stems from a study of cytomegalovirus exposure and HLA in healthy donors. The primer mix had 60 Vbeta and 13 Jbeta primers. Produced via immunoSEQ multiplex PCR; TCRdb's table is partial and in-frame only. This sample has roughly 110,000 clones, with under 85% found just once. This CDR3 is 16 amino acids long. Germline V gives CDR1 LNHNV, CDR2 YYDKDF (reference sequence). V lost 0 bases and J lost 6; bases outside the gene matches: 5. Overall study results and limits: Later on, analysis showed that most CMV-associated TCR beta chains appeared to be HLA-restricted. Associated with HLA alleles at 0.05 false discovery rate in a later analysis were 16,951 TCR beta sequences.

About this clone: What it recognizes is unknown.

Input material: PBMCs. The TCR originated in a male donor in good health and CMV-seronegative. The chain combines TRBV15 with TRBJ1-2; 12 bases match TRBD1. CDR3 loop: CATSRDLGTGGHGYTF. The CDR3 DNA follows: TGTGCCACCAGCAGAGATTTGGGGACAGGGGGCCATGGCTACACCTTC.